The 29 T cell receptor beta chains in this list originate from one sample, sequenced in a study of blood T cell repertoires in COVID-19. Sequenced by immunoSEQ multiplex PCR; TCRdb stores in-frame clones only, minus some. The data show about 100,000 clones, with around 85% seen just once and around a fifth held by the top ten. The sequenced material came from peripheral blood. The receptors shown here come from a man between 65 and 85 years old with active or convalescent COVID-19.

The chain uses TRBV7-9 and TRBJ2-1; 7 bases line up with TRBD2. V lost 5 bases, J lost 0 bases, and 13 bases stayed unmatched. The germline V gene has CDR1 SEHNR and CDR2 FQNEAQ (reference sequence). This CDR3 contains 18 residues. As DNA, the CDR3 is TGTGCCAGCAGCGGACTAGGGGTAGCTGATGTCTCCTACAATGAGCAGTTCTTC. Translated, it gives CASSGLGVADVSYNEQFF.

J is TRBJ1-1 and V is TRBV18; possible D gene TRBD1, 6 bases. V lost 8 bases and J lost 1, with 11 bases in between. This CDR3 has 13 residues. Looked up from germline, CDR1 is KGHSH and CDR2 is LQKENI. This chain's CDR3 is CASRPTGNTEAFF. The CDR3 nucleotides are TGTGCCAGCCGCCCGACAGGGAACACTGAAGCTTTCTTT.

This chain's CDR3 is CASSKTLLAGYNEQFF. The CDR3 region has the DNA TGTGCCAGCAGCAAAACCTTACTAGCGGGATACAATGAGCAGTTCTTC. The rearrangement joins TRBV7-9 to TRBJ2-1, with 10 bases lining up with TRBD2. V shed 5 bases, J shed 4 bases, and the junction held 8 bases outside the gene matches. This CDR3 region has 16 residues. Germline CDR1 reads SEHNR; CDR2 reads FQNEAQ (reference sequence).

There are a few counts of this clone. This chain connects TRBV9 to TRBJ2-3; 10 positions match TRBD1. The CDR3 runs 14 residues. The V segment lost 2 bases and the J segment 6 bases; nucleotides outside the gene matches: 3. Germline V gene data show CDR1 as SGDLS and CDR2 as YYNGEE. The CDR3 reads CASSVDRGEDTQYF. The DNA for the CDR3 is TGTGCCAGCAGCGTGGACAGGGGGGAGGATACGCAGTATTTT. The whole variable domain, filled in from reference TRBV9 and TRBJ2-3, reads DSGVTQTPKHLITATGQRVTLRCSPRSGDLSVYWYQQSLDQGLQFLIQYYNGEERAKGNILERFSAQQFPDLHSELNLSSLELGDSALYFCASSVDRGEDTQYFGPGTRLTVL.

The rearrangement joins TRBV3-1 (or the pseudogene TRBV3-2) to TRBJ2-1, with D maybe TRBD2 (6 bases). The CDR3 covers 13 residues. The germline V gene encodes CDR1 LGHDT and CDR2 YNNKEL (reference sequence). V dropped 3 bases and J dropped 9 bases, with 12 bases sitting between them. Here the CDR3 reads CASSQTLATEQFF. CDR3 bases: TGTGCCAGCAGCCAGACTCTAGCGACTGAGCAGTTCTTC.

The rearrangement joins TRBV5-4 to TRBJ1-2; 8 bases are shared with TRBD1. Trimming cost V 0 bases and J 3 bases; bases outside gene matches: 7. Germline lookup yields CDR1 SGHNT and CDR2 YYREEE (reference sequence). This CDR3 is 16 amino acids long. For the CDR3, the DNA is TGTGCCAGCAGCTTGGCTGCTGGACAGGGCCACTATGGCTACACCTTC. Encoded protein: CASSLAAGQGHYGYTF.

The rearrangement uses TRBV30 and TRBJ2-1, with D possibly matching TRBD2 (6 bases). CDR3 length: 15 amino acids. V was pared by 1 base and J by 3 bases, with 13 bases between. The germline gives CDR1 GTSNPN, CDR2 SVGIG (reference sequence). The CDR3 bases are TGTGCCTGGAGTGCCGGGACTTCCGACTACAATGAGCAGTTCTTC. Amino acids: CAWSAGTSDYNEQFF.

The rearrangement uses TRBV6-5 and TRBJ2-1; D gene unclear. V gave up 2 bases and J gave up 0 bases, with 8 bases separating them. The CDR3 runs 15 residues. Germline CDR1 and CDR2: MNHEY and SVGAGI. The CDR3 protein is CASSYNPSSYNEQFF. For the CDR3, the DNA is TGTGCCAGCAGTTACAATCCGAGCTCCTACAATGAGCAGTTCTTC.

CDR3 DNA sequence: TGTGCCAGCAGCCGCCGGGACTCCGAGCAGTACTTC. Protein product: CASSRRDSEQYF. This chain links TRBV5-6 with TRBJ2-7, with a tentative D call TRBD2 (6 bases). This CDR3 is 12 amino acids long. The germline CDR1 and CDR2 sequences are SGHDT and YYEEEE. V was trimmed by 4 bases and J by 6 bases, leaving 11 bases between them.

This clone was counted once. The CDR3 DNA reads as TGTGCCAGCAGCCCCAGACTAGCGGGGGGCCGCACAGATACGCAGTATTTT. Encoded protein: CASSPRLAGGRTDTQYF. This chain joins TRBV7-8 and TRBJ2-3; 13 bases agree with TRBD2. The V segment lost 5 bases and the J segment 1 base; nucleotides outside the gene matches: 6. Germline V lookup: CDR1 SGHVS, CDR2 FQNEAQ. The CDR3 has 17 amino acids.

This clone has just a few counts. The chain joins TRBV5-1 to TRBJ2-7; D perhaps matches TRBD2 (6 bases). CDR3 length: 14 amino acids. Germline V gene data show CDR1 as SGHRS and CDR2 as YFSETQ. V shed 1 base and J shed 9 bases, with 17 bases lying between them. The CDR3 loop reads CASSLLRGTEGQYF. The CDR3 DNA sequence: TGCGCCAGCAGCTTGCTACGCGGGACCGAGGGGCAGTACTTC.

This chain connects TRBV6-1 to TRBJ2-1; 9 bases line up with TRBD2. This CDR3 has 17 amino acids. Trimming took 1 base from V and 7 from J; bases not matched to a gene: 11. The germline V gene has CDR1 MNHNS and CDR2 SASEGT. CDR3 protein: CASSEVVAGGPGNEQFF. The CDR3 bases are TGTGCCAGCAGTGAAGTAGTGGCGGGAGGGCCGGGGAATGAGCAGTTCTTC.

This clone was counted between two and nine times. The DNA of the CDR3 is TGTGCCAGCACCCGGGGGTCTGGGGTTGCCGGGGAGCTGTTTTTT. This sequence encodes CASTRGSGVAGELFF. V gene TRBV27 combines with J gene TRBJ2-2; perhaps TRBD2 as D (6 bases). The CDR3 has 15 residues. Germline assignment: CDR1 MNHEY and CDR2 SMNVEV (reference sequence). V lost 7 bases to trimming and J lost 6 bases, with 18 bases between them.

This clone appeared a single time. The chain couples TRBV4-2 to TRBJ1-3; D may be TRBD1 (5 bases). CDR3 size: 17 residues. Germline V gene data show CDR1 as LGHNA and CDR2 as YNFKEQ. The V and J ends lost 4 bases and 1 base respectively, with 17 bases between them. The CDR3 here is CASSRGGGVKSGNTIYF. The CDR3 nucleotides read TGTGCCAGCAGCCGTGGGGGAGGGGTTAAATCTGGAAACACCATATATTTT.

This chain connects TRBV9 to TRBJ2-1; a weak D match, TRBD2 (6 bases). Germline V CDR1 and CDR2: SGDLS, YYNGEE. The CDR3 is 17 amino acids. The ends were cut back, 3 bases at V and 1 base at J, with 17 bases in the middle. CDR3 nucleotides: TGTGCCAGCAGCGCCAAGGGCGGGGCCAGGTCCTACAATGAGCAGTTCTTC. It yields the protein CASSAKGGARSYNEQFF.

The chain combines TRBV7-3 with TRBJ1-2; 7 positions agree with TRBD1. The CDR3 consists of 17 residues. CDR1 SGHTA and CDR2 FQGTGA come from the germline V gene. The V gene end was trimmed by 2 bases and the J gene end by 2 bases; junction bases not matched to a gene: 11. The CDR3 spells CASSLDGATGRNYGYTF. The CDR3 bases are TGTGCCAGCAGCTTAGATGGGGCGACAGGGCGGAACTATGGCTACACCTTC.

The rearrangement links TRBV27 to TRBJ2-7; TRBD2 is a possible D gene (5 bases). Trimming took 4 bases from V and 4 from J, leaving 11 bases between them. The CDR3 covers 13 residues. Germline-derived CDR1 and CDR2 are MNHEY and SMNVEV (reference sequence). CDR3 in DNA: TGTGCCAGCAGTTCGAGCGGTCAATACGAGCAGTACTTC. As protein: CASSSSGQYEQYF.

The chain joins TRBV30 to TRBJ2-6; tentative D call: TRBD1 (5 bases). The V end lost 3 bases, the J end lost 0 bases, and 9 bases lay between the germline ends. Germline loops: CDR1 GTSNPN, CDR2 SVGIG (reference sequence). The CDR3 spans 15 residues. CDR3 region: CAWRAGYSGANVLTF. The CDR3 DNA sequence: TGTGCCTGGAGGGCAGGGTACTCTGGGGCCAACGTCCTGACTTTC. Full variable domain (remainder filled in from reference TRBV30 and TRBJ2-6): SQTIHQWPATLVQPVGSPLSLECTVEGTSNPNLYWYRQAAGRGLQLLFYSVGIGQISSEVPQNLSASRPQDRQFILSSKKLLLSDSGFYLCAWRAGYSGANVLTFGAGSRLTVL.

The chain joins TRBV10-3 to TRBJ1-1; perhaps TRBD1 as D (5 bases). CDR1 is ENHRY and CDR2 is SYGVKD in the germline V gene. The CDR3 contains 15 residues. Trimming removed 3 bases from V and 1 base from J, with 12 bases in between. The DNA for the CDR3 is TGTGCCATCAGTGAACAAGCAGGGCGGAACACTGAAGCTTTCTTT. Protein sequence: CAISEQAGRNTEAFF.

V is TRBV10-1 and J is TRBJ1-2; D is perhaps TRBD1 (6 bases). CDR1 WNHNN and CDR2 SYGVQD come from the germline V gene (reference sequence). This CDR3 comprises 14 residues. Trimming removed 5 bases at V and 4 bases at J, with 14 bases between. In nucleotides, the CDR3 is TGCGCCAGCAGTCCCAGGGGCGACTCCTATGGCTACACCTTC. This codes for CASSPRGDSYGYTF.

The chain links TRBV18 to TRBJ1-3; D perhaps matches TRBD1 (6 bases). This CDR3 comprises 14 residues. CDR1 and CDR2 from the germline V gene are KGHSH and LQKENI. The germline V and J ends were trimmed by 3 bases and 2 bases, with 8 bases remaining between them. The CDR3 protein is CASSPQGTGNTIYF. In DNA, the CDR3 is TGTGCCAGCTCACCCCAGGGGACTGGAAACACCATATATTTT.

V gene TRBV4-1 combines with J gene TRBJ1-2, with a weak D call TRBD1 (5 bases). The CDR3 consists of 15 residues. Looked up from germline, CDR1 is MGHRA and CDR2 is YSYEKL. V shed 3 bases and J shed 8 bases, with 19 bases lying between them. Here the CDR3 reads CASSHPTAGRGGYTF. In DNA form, the CDR3 reads TGCGCCAGCAGCCACCCGACGGCGGGGCGTGGGGGCTACACCTTC.

The J gene is TRBJ2-3, the V gene TRBV6-1; TRBD2 matches 8 bases. Trimming took 3 bases from V and 2 from J; bases not matched to a gene: 13. Germline V lookup: CDR1 MNHNS, CDR2 SASEGT. This CDR3 has 18 amino acids. The CDR3 bases are TGTGCCAGCAGTGACAGCGGGAGCCCAAAGGGGGACACAGATACGCAGTATTTT. Amino acid sequence: CASSDSGSPKGDTDTQYF.

The rearrangement uses TRBV18 and TRBJ1-2; 7 positions agree with TRBD1. Losses at the gene ends were 2 bases for V and 7 bases for J; bases not matched to a gene: 10. CDR3 length: 15 residues. Germline lookup yields CDR1 KGHSH and CDR2 LQKENI. CDR3 in amino acids: CASSPFFQGESGYTF. The CDR3 DNA reads TGTGCCAGCTCACCATTTTTTCAGGGGGAAAGTGGCTACACCTTC.

In this sample, this clone turned up a few times. V is TRBV5-1 and J is TRBJ2-7, with TRBD1 identical over 10 bases. The J segment lost 2 bases and the V segment lost 4 bases, leaving 3 bases of the junction unmatched. This CDR3 is 14 amino acids long. Per germline, CDR1 SGHRS and CDR2 YFSETQ. The CDR3 protein is CASSHGQGAYEQYF. The CDR3 DNA is TGCGCCAGCAGCCACGGACAGGGGGCCTACGAGCAGTACTTC.

The chain combines TRBV12-3 or TRBV12-4 with TRBJ1-3, with D uncertain. This CDR3 comprises 13 residues. V dropped 5 bases and J dropped 0 bases, with 5 bases sitting between them. The CDR3 region is CASSLFSGNTIYF. The CDR3 DNA sequence: TGTGCCAGCAGTCTTTTCTCTGGAAACACCATATATTTT.

This clone has more than one count but fewer than ten. The rearrangement links TRBV2 to TRBJ2-1; perhaps TRBD2 as D (5 bases). Trimming took 1 base from V and 5 from J, leaving 12 bases between them. The CDR3 covers 15 residues. Germline V gene sequence: CDR1 SNHLY, CDR2 FYNNEI. This CDR3 is CASSEVGLAHNEQFF. The DNA for the CDR3 is TGTGCCAGCAGTGAAGTAGGTCTAGCCCACAATGAGCAGTTCTTC.

The chain uses TRBV7-9 and TRBJ2-5, with 8 bases matching TRBD2. The CDR3 is 17 residues long. CDR1 is SEHNR, CDR2 FQNEAQ, per germline (reference sequence). Trimming removed 1 base from V and 1 base from J; junction bases left unmatched: 8. The CDR3, as DNA: TGTGCCAGCAGCTTAGACAGGACGGGGGGGTTCCAAGAGACCCAGTACTTC. This sequence encodes CASSLDRTGGFQETQYF.

The chain employs TRBV6-1 and TRBJ2-1; 7 nucleotides align to TRBD2. V dropped 10 bases and J dropped 2; count of bases not matched to a gene: 5. CDR1 and CDR2 (germline): MNHNS, SASEGT. CDR3 length equals 13 residues. The CDR3 reads CAISSGPYNEQFF. In nucleotides, the CDR3 is TGTGCCATCTCTAGCGGACCCTACAATGAGCAGTTCTTC.